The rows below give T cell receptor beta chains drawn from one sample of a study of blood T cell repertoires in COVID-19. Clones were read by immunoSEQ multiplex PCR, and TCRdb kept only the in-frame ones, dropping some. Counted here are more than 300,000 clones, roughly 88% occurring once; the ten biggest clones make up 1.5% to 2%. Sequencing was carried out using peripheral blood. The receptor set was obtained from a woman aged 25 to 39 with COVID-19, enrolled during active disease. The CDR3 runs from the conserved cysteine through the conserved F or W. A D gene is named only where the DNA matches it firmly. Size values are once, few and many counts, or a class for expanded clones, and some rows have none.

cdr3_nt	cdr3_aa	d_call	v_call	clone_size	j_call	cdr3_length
TGTGCCAGCAGCTCGACTAGCGGGACCCTTCAAGAGACCCAGTACTTC	CASSSTSGTLQETQYF	TRBD2	TRBV11-2	.	TRBJ2-5	16
TGTGCCAGCAGTTACGGCAGGAGGACGAACACCGGGGAGCTGTTTTTT	CASSYGRRTNTGELFF	.	TRBV6-5	.	TRBJ2-2	16
TGTGCCAGCAGCTTGACTAGCGGGGTTTACAATGAGCAGTTCTTC	CASSLTSGVYNEQFF	TRBD2	TRBV5-4	.	TRBJ2-1	15
TGTGCCAGTAGAATCACAGGGGGACAGCCCCAGCATTTT	CASRITGGQPQHF	TRBD1	TRBV19	.	TRBJ1-5	13
TGCGCCAGCTCCCCGACTAGCTCCTACAATGAGCAGTTCTTC	CASSPTSSYNEQFF	.	TRBV5-1	.	TRBJ2-1	14
TGTGCCAGTACCGACAGGGGAAAAATCTATGGCTACACCTTC	CASTDRGKIYGYTF	TRBD1	TRBV19	.	TRBJ1-2	14
TGTGCCAGCTCGGGACAGCTTACATCTAACTATGGCTACACCTTC	CASSGQLTSNYGYTF	TRBD1	TRBV18	.	TRBJ1-2	15
TGTGCCTGGAGCGTCCGGACAGTGCGCAATCAGCCCCAGCATTTT	CAWSVRTVRNQPQHF	.	TRBV30	.	TRBJ1-5	15
TGTGCCAGCAGTTACTCCCACAGTCTCAATGAGCAGTTCTTC	CASSYSHSLNEQFF	.	TRBV6-5	.	TRBJ2-1	14
TGTGCCAGCAGTGAAAGGCAGGGTTTTTCGATGAACACTGAAGCTTTCTTT	CASSERQGFSMNTEAFF	.	TRBV6-1	.	TRBJ1-1	17
TGCGCCAGCAGCTCTGGTGGGACAGGGTACTACGAGCAGTACTTC	CASSSGGTGYYEQYF	TRBD1	TRBV5-1	few	TRBJ2-7	15
TGTGCCAGCAGTGCGGGGGGCGGTTCACCCCTCCACTTT	CASSAGGGSPLHF	.	TRBV6-6	.	TRBJ1-6	13
TGTGCCAGTAGTATTCTCGGCGGGGGATCCTACGAGCAGTACTTC	CASSILGGGSYEQYF	TRBD2	TRBV19	.	TRBJ2-7	15
TGTGCCAGCAGTGATCAAACTAGCGGGGCAGATACGCAGTATTTT	CASSDQTSGADTQYF	TRBD2	TRBV2	.	TRBJ2-3	15
TGTGCCTGGAGTGTTCGTTTTCATGGCTACACCTTC	CAWSVRFHGYTF	.	TRBV30	.	TRBJ1-2	12
TGTGCCAGCAGCCCGTTTATGGGGGCGGGAGCAGATACGCAGTATTTT	CASSPFMGAGADTQYF	.	TRBV9	.	TRBJ2-3	16
TGTGCCAGCAGCCTCGGGGGGCGAAAAACAGATACGCAGTATTTT	CASSLGGRKTDTQYF	.	TRBV5-6	.	TRBJ2-3	15
TGTGCCAGTAGTATAGCGGGGATCGGTCGGGCCTACAATGAGCAGTTCTTC	CASSIAGIGRAYNEQFF	.	TRBV19	.	TRBJ2-1	17
TGTGCCAGCAGCCGCCGACTAGCCCCCCAAGAGACCCAGTACTTC	CASSRRLAPQETQYF	TRBD2	TRBV3-1/TRBV3-2	.	TRBJ2-5	15
TGTGCCAGCAGCATAACGACAGGGAGGTCCGAGACCCAGTACTTC	CASSITTGRSETQYF	.	TRBV11-2	.	TRBJ2-5	15
TGCGCCAGCAGTCGAGGACAGCCCGATGAGCAGTTCTTC	CASSRGQPDEQFF	.	TRBV5-1	.	TRBJ2-1	13
TGTGCCAGCAGTTACTCGAAGGACAGGGGTACCGGGGAGCTGTTTTTT	CASSYSKDRGTGELFF	TRBD1	TRBV6-2/TRBV6-3	.	TRBJ2-2	16
TGTGCCAGTAGTATGGGACAGGGGGCGGAGGGCTACACCTTC	CASSMGQGAEGYTF	TRBD1	TRBV19	.	TRBJ1-2	14
TGTGCCAGCAGTTCTTTGGGACAGGGAGGGAATGAGCAGTTCTTC	CASSSLGQGGNEQFF	TRBD1	TRBV6-5	.	TRBJ2-1	15
TGTGCCAGCTCACACGCCCGACAGGGAATTAACTATGGCTACACCTTC	CASSHARQGINYGYTF	TRBD1	TRBV18	.	TRBJ1-2	16
TGTGCCAGCAGCGATAAGGGGCAGGGTTATGGCTACACCTTC	CASSDKGQGYGYTF	.	TRBV3-1/TRBV3-2	.	TRBJ1-2	14
TGCGCCAGCCTGGGGAGTCGGAACACTGAAGCTTTCTTT	CASLGSRNTEAFF	.	TRBV5-1	.	TRBJ1-1	13
TGTGCCAGCAGTTCATTAGCGGGGTTGGGTACCGGGGAGCTGTTTTTT	CASSSLAGLGTGELFF	TRBD2	TRBV6-5	.	TRBJ2-2	16
TGTGCCAGCAGTGCGGCGGGGGGCGACTACAATGAGCAGTTCTTC	CASSAAGGDYNEQFF	TRBD2	TRBV2	.	TRBJ2-1	15